What follows are 11 T cell receptor beta chains derived from one specimen sequenced in a study of cytomegalovirus exposure and HLA in healthy donors. 60 Vbeta and 13 Jbeta primers were used in PCR. Sequencing used immunoSEQ multiplex PCR; TCRdb keeps in-frame clones, though not all of them. The table gives approximately 77,000 clones; the top ten clones make up approximately 4.2% of it. The sample taken for sequencing was PBMCs. The receptor set was obtained from a man under 40 in good health and CMV-seronegative.

J is TRBJ1-4 and V is TRBV18; possibly TRBD1 for D (5 bases). V was cut by 3 bases and J by 4 bases, with 9 bases left in between. This CDR3 comprises 14 residues. The germline V gene has CDR1 KGHSH and CDR2 LQKENI. The CDR3 DNA sequence: TGTGCCAGCTCACCCAGGGATGGTAATGAAAAACTGTTTTTT. As protein: CASSPRDGNEKLFF.

The gene calls are TRBV5-1 and TRBJ2-7; 7 bases agree with TRBD1. The CDR3 is 13 amino acids. V lost 6 bases to trimming and J lost 3 bases; unmatched junction nucleotides: 6. The germline V gene encodes CDR1 SGHRS and CDR2 YFSETQ. CDR3 loop: CASILDRIYEQYF. In DNA form, the CDR3 reads TGCGCCAGCATCCTGGACAGGATCTACGAGCAGTACTTC.

The V call is TRBV9, the J call TRBJ2-5, with 12 bases aligning to TRBD2. Germline V gives CDR1 SGDLS, CDR2 YYNGEE. CDR3 length equals 19 residues. V was pared by 0 bases and J by 4 bases, with 13 bases of the junction left unmatched. This chain's CDR3 is CASSVGGLAGGPYGETQYF. DNA for the CDR3: TGTGCCAGCAGCGTAGGAGGTCTAGCGGGAGGGCCGTATGGAGAGACCCAGTACTTC.

The J gene is TRBJ2-3, the V gene TRBV5-1; TRBD2 aligns across 9 bases. Germline V gives CDR1 SGHRS, CDR2 YFSETQ. V lost 2 bases, J lost 2 bases, and 6 bases stayed unmatched. CDR3 length: 16 residues. The CDR3 nucleotides read TGCGCCAGCAGCTTCCCGCGGGGGGGCCTCACAGATACGCAGTATTTT. Translation gives CASSFPRGGLTDTQYF.

This chain connects TRBV10-3 to TRBJ2-5; the D gene is possibly TRBD2 (5 bases). Germline V gene data show CDR1 as ENHRY and CDR2 as SYGVKD. The CDR3 totals 14 residues. V lost 2 bases to trimming and J lost 5 bases, with 12 bases between them. CDR3 protein: CAISETRLWETQYF. The CDR3 nucleotides read TGTGCCATCAGTGAGACTAGGCTTTGGGAGACCCAGTACTTC.

V and J are TRBV7-8 and TRBJ2-1; possible D gene TRBD1, 6 bases. CDR1 is SGHVS, CDR2 FQNEAQ, per germline. V lost 5 bases, J lost 9 bases, and 14 bases lay in between. This CDR3 is built from 13 residues. In nucleotides, the CDR3 is TGTGCCAGCAGCCCACAGGGCGCAAGTGAGCAGTTCTTC. Amino acids: CASSPQGASEQFF.

The chain uses TRBV7-9 and TRBJ2-3, with 7 positions matching TRBD2. The germline gives CDR1 SEHNR, CDR2 FQNEAQ (reference sequence). Losses at the gene ends were 0 bases for V and 2 bases for J; bases not matched to a gene: 8. The CDR3 is 17 amino acids. The CDR3 DNA is TGTGCCAGCAGCTTAGCGCGTGTAAGCGGGGCCACAGATACGCAGTATTTT. Amino acids: CASSLARVSGATDTQYF.

The rearrangement links TRBV7-8 to TRBJ2-5, with unresolved D. The DNA end is more similar to TRBJ2-7, so the J call may be wrong. The length of the CDR3 is 11 residues. Germline lookup yields CDR1 SGHVS and CDR2 FQNEAQ. The CDR3 loop is CASSAAYEQYF. Here the CDR3 DNA reads TGTGCCAGCAGCGCCGCCTACGAGCAGTACTTC.

J is TRBJ2-7 and V is TRBV11-2; perhaps TRBD2 as D (5 bases). V lost 4 bases to trimming and J lost 2 bases, with 18 bases between them. The germline V gene has CDR1 SGHAT and CDR2 FQNNGV. The CDR3 length is 16 residues. The DNA of the CDR3 is TGTGCCAGCAGCTCCTCCTTGGAGGCAGGCCCCTACGAGCAGTACTTC. Its translation is CASSSSLEAGPYEQYF.

The J gene is TRBJ2-7, the V gene TRBV10-2; D call uncertain. Trimming cost V 9 bases and J 0 bases, with 15 bases left between them. Germline V gene lookup returns CDR1 WSHSY and CDR2 SAAADI. The CDR3 has 14 residues. The CDR3 DNA sequence: TGCGCCAGTCTCCGCGGTCGGAGCTCCTACGAGCAGTACTTC. The encoded protein is CASLRGRSSYEQYF.

Comment on this clone: The same CDR3 arises from other DNA sequences in this sample as well. The chain uses TRBV6-5 and TRBJ2-1; TRBD2 aligns across 11 bases. The V gene end was trimmed by 6 bases and the J gene end by 2 bases; junction bases not matched to a gene: 3. Germline CDR1 is MNHEY and CDR2 is SVGAGI. This CDR3 is built from 15 residues. In DNA form, the CDR3 reads TGTGCCAGCAGATTAGCGGGAGGGCCCTACAATGAGCAGTTCTTC. Translation gives CASRLAGGPYNEQFF.